What follows describes a single T cell receptor (delta chain). TCRdb repeated clone calling on the reads with CATT. The sample has more than 9,000 delta-chain clones; around 3.5% are singletons. The record originates from a study of gamma-delta chains in newborns, infants, children. The CDR3 is 15 amino acids. V was pared by 4 bases and J by 7 bases, with 10 bases of the junction left unmatched. CDR1 and CDR2 from the germline V gene are TSWWSYY and QGS. The chain carries TRDV1 and TRDJ1; 9 nucleotides agree with TRDD2. The sample taken for sequencing was blood. This TCR was sampled from a child who was a newborn, infant or young child, either healthy, febrile or measles-vaccinated (not recorded which). This CDR3 reads CALGATPLPTFKLIF. DNA of the CDR3: TGTGCTCTTGGGGCCACCCCCCTTCCTACCTTTAAACTCATCTTT.